What follows are 5 T cell receptor beta chains derived from one specimen sequenced in a study of T cells in Graves' hyperthyroidism and ophthalmopathy. TCR beta CDR3 region amplification was performed from RNA transcripts. Initially, a first-round RT-PCR of the TCR CDR3 employed the HTBI primer set. TCRdb re-called the multiplex PCR reads through MiXCR, storing one row per CDR3 protein. The sample includes about half a million distinct CDR3 sequences, 15% to 20% seen only once; the top ten take over 45%. Sample: blood. The receptors were sampled from a man aged 40-55 years with Graves' ophthalmopathy.

The chain joins TRBV30 to TRBJ2-7, with 9 bases matching TRBD1. The V gene end was trimmed by 6 bases and the J gene end by 4 bases; junction bases not matched to a gene: 7. Germline lookup yields CDR1 GTSNPN and CDR2 SVGIG (reference sequence). The CDR3 loop spans 13 amino acids. The CDR3 is CACDRGSNYEQYF. Here the CDR3 DNA reads TGTGCCTGTGACAGGGGGTCCAATTACGAGCAGTACTTC. Together with reference TRBV30 and TRBJ2-7, the CDR3 gives the full variable domain: SQTIHQWPATLVQPVGSPLSLECTVEGTSNPNLYWYRQAAGRGLQLLFYSVGIGQISSEVPQNLSASRPQDRQFILSSKKLLLSDSGFYLCACDRGSNYEQYFGPGTRLTVT.

This clonotype was seen more than once but under ten times. This chain joins TRBV9 and TRBJ2-2, with D possibly matching TRBD1 (5 bases). Between the trimmed V and J ends, which lost 4 bases and 7 bases, there was a span of 23 bases. This CDR3 region has 17 residues. Germline CDR1 reads SGDLS; CDR2 reads YYNGEE. The CDR3 DNA follows: TGTGCCAGCAGCATGGGGCTTGGGGTTGGTGTGGACGGGGAGCTGTTTTTT. Protein product: CASSMGLGVGVDGELFF.

The V and J genes are TRBV5-6 and TRBJ1-5; the D gene is possibly TRBD1 (6 bases). This CDR3 contains 16 residues. Germline V lookup: CDR1 SGHDT, CDR2 YYEEEE. V gave up 4 bases and J gave up 4 bases, with 18 bases separating them. The CDR3, as DNA: TGTGCCAGCAGCCAGAATGGACAGAGGGGAAATCAGCCCCAGCATTTT. Protein sequence: CASSQNGQRGNQPQHF.

The J gene is TRBJ1-5, the V gene TRBV20-1; a weak D match, TRBD1 (6 bases). V lost 3 bases and J 0 bases, leaving 15 bases between the germline ends. The germline CDR1 and CDR2 sequences are DFQATT and SNEGSKA (reference sequence). This CDR3 has 16 amino acids. This chain's CDR3 is CSASGEGGYSNQPQHF. The CDR3 region has the DNA TGCAGTGCTAGTGGGGAAGGGGGATATAGCAATCAGCCCCAGCATTTT.

There are many counts of this clonotype. This rearrangement joins TRBV20-1 to TRBJ2-7; D perhaps matches TRBD1 (5 bases). From germline, CDR1 is DFQATT and CDR2 SNEGSKA (reference sequence). Trimming stripped 2 bases from V and 0 bases from J, with 14 bases between. The CDR3 spans 15 residues. The CDR3 sequence is CSARLPQGTSYEQYF. The CDR3 bases are TGCAGTGCTAGACTACCCCAGGGAACCTCCTACGAGCAGTACTTC.